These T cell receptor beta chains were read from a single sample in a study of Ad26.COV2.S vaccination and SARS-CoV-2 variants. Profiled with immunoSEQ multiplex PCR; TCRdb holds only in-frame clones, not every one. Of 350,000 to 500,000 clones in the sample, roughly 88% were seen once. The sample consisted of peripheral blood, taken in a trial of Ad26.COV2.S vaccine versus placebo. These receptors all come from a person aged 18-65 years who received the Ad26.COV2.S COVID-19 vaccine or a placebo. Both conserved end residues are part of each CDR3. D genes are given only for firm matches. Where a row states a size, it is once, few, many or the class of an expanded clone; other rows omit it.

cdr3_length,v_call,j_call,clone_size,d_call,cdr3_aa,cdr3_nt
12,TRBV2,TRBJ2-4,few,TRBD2,CASSRGLAGEYF,TGTGCCAGCAGTCGCGGACTAGCTGGGGAGTACTTC
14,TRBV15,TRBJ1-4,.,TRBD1,CATSSGTGGRGLFF,TGTGCCACCAGCAGCGGGACAGGGGGCCGTGGACTGTTTTTT
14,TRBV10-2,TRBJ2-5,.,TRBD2,CASRERGGSETQYF,TGCGCCAGCAGGGAGCGGGGGGGTTCGGAGACCCAGTACTTC
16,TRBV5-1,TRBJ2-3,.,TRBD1,CASSHQGVGGTDTQYF,TGCGCCAGCAGCCATCAGGGGGTAGGGGGCACAGATACGCAGTATTTT
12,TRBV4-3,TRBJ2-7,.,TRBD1,CASSDYRGEQYF,TGCGCCAGCAGCGACTACAGGGGCGAGCAGTACTTC
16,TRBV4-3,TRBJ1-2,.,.,CASSQNTGWNNYGYTF,TGCGCCAGCAGCCAAAATACAGGGTGGAACAACTATGGCTACACCTTC
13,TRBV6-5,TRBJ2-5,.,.,CASSYRIKETQYF,TGTGCCAGCAGTTACCGGATAAAAGAGACCCAGTACTTC
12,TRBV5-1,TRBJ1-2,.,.,CASSLGLAGYTF,TGCGCCAGCAGCTTGGGATTAGCTGGCTACACCTTC
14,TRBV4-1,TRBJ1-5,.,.,CASSQEAGLGPQHF,TGCGCCAGCAGCCAAGAGGCAGGGCTTGGGCCCCAGCATTTT
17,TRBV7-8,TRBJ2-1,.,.,CASSKRGGPEGYSGQFF,TGTGCCAGCAGCAAACGTGGGGGGCCGGAGGGGTATTCTGGGCAGTTCTTC
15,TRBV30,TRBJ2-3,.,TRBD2,CAWSEGTSGGDTQYF,TGTGCCTGGAGTGAAGGGACTAGCGGGGGAGATACGCAGTATTTT
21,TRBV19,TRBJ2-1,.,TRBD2,CASSIEWQGRALAGVYNEQFF,TGTGCCAGTAGTATAGAATGGCAGGGAAGAGCATTAGCGGGGGTCTACAATGAGCAGTTCTTC
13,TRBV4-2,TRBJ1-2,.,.,CASSQVPGDGYTF,TGTGCCAGCAGCCAAGTTCCAGGGGATGGCTACACCTTC
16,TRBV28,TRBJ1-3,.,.,CASSLSPPGGLHTIYF,TGTGCCAGCAGTTTAAGCCCCCCCGGAGGGTTGCACACCATATATTTT